The 16 T cell receptor beta chains reported below all come from one sample, sequenced in a study of blood T cell repertoires in COVID-19. The method was immunoSEQ multiplex PCR; TCRdb's version includes in-frame clones alone and lacks a portion of them. The profile shows more than 85,000 clones, 92% of them singletons. The sequenced sample was peripheral blood. The receptor set was obtained from a man between 65 and 79 years old with acute or convalescent COVID-19.

V gene TRBV6-1 combines with J gene TRBJ2-7; TRBD2 matches at 8 bases. The CDR3 runs 15 residues. Trimming removed 1 base from V and 5 bases from J; junction bases left unmatched: 7. The germline gives CDR1 MNHNS, CDR2 SASEGT. CDR3 amino acids: CASSEGGTSIDEQYF. Written as DNA, the CDR3 is TGTGCCAGCAGTGAAGGGGGGACTAGTATCGACGAGCAGTACTTC.

The rearrangement links TRBV7-6 to TRBJ2-3; TRBD2 agrees at 13 bases. Germline CDR1 and CDR2: SGHVS and FNYEAQ. V shed 1 base and J 6 bases; nucleotides not matched to a gene: 7. The CDR3 contains 17 residues. The CDR3 is CASSLGRLAGGLDTQYF. CDR3 sequence (DNA): TGTGCCAGCAGCTTAGGCCGACTAGCGGGAGGCTTGGATACGCAGTATTTT.

The chain uses TRBV3-1 (or the pseudogene TRBV3-2) and TRBJ2-5, with D possibly TRBD1 on 5 matching bases. V lost 1 base and J lost 5, with 14 bases in between. Per the germline V gene, CDR1 is LGHDT and CDR2 is YNNKEL (reference sequence). The length of the CDR3 is 15 residues. The CDR3 here is CASSQVLGRRETQYF. The CDR3 DNA reads TGTGCCAGCAGCCAAGTGTTGGGGCGCAGGGAGACCCAGTACTTC.

The V gene is TRBV4-3, the J gene TRBJ2-1, with 12 bases aligning to TRBD2. CDR1 LGHNA and CDR2 YSLEER come from the germline V gene. The CDR3 covers 16 residues. V was pared by 2 bases and J by 10 bases, with 9 bases of the junction left unmatched. CDR3 in DNA: TGCGCCAGCAGCCAAACCCTAGCGGGAGGGCGGGACGAGCAGTTCTTC. Translation: CASSQTLAGGRDEQFF.

This chain uses TRBV28 with TRBJ2-3, with a weak D call TRBD1 (6 bases). The CDR3 runs to 16 residues. Looked up from germline, CDR1 is MDHEN and CDR2 is SYDVKM. V was cut by 6 bases and J by 0 bases, with 16 bases left in between. In DNA form, the CDR3 reads TGTGCCAGCAGCGACCCAGGGGTCGTTAGCACAGATACGCAGTATTTT. It yields the protein CASSDPGVVSTDTQYF.

The chain couples TRBV10-1 to TRBJ1-2, with D hard to call. Looked up from germline, CDR1 is WNHNN and CDR2 is SYGVQD (reference sequence). The V end was cut by 0 bases, the J end by 8 bases, with 13 bases between. The CDR3 is 14 residues long. The CDR3 bases are TGCGCCAGCAGTGAGTCTGGGTCTGGAGGCGGCTACACCTTC. The encoded protein is CASSESGSGGGYTF.

CDR3 sequence (DNA): TGTGCCAGCAGCTTAAATATGGGCCTTGTAGCCAACGTCCTGACTTTC. Its protein product is CASSLNMGLVANVLTF. V gene TRBV7-2 combines with J gene TRBJ2-6; unclear D gene. The V gene lost 2 bases and the J gene lost 7 bases, with 15 bases spanning the gap. The CDR3 contains 16 residues. Germline lookup yields CDR1 SGHTA and CDR2 FQGNSA.

The chain recombines TRBV7-2 with TRBJ1-6, with a weak D call TRBD1 (5 bases). CDR1 is SGHTA, CDR2 FQGNSA, per germline. The CDR3 runs to 11 residues. Trimming shortened V by 7 bases and J by 14 bases, and 12 bases separated the two germline ends. CDR3 loop: CASTWGGTLHF. CDR3 bases: TGTGCCAGCACCTGGGGGGGAACCCTCCACTTT.

The V call is TRBV27, the J call TRBJ2-1; the match to TRBD2 covers 10 bases. This CDR3 is 16 amino acids long. V gave up 3 bases and J gave up 5 bases; unmatched junction bases: 7. CDR1 MNHEY and CDR2 SMNVEV come from the germline V gene (reference sequence). CDR3: CASSFLAGAQNNEQFF. In DNA form, the CDR3 reads TGTGCCAGCAGTTTTCTAGCGGGGGCCCAAAACAATGAGCAGTTCTTC.

The chain recombines TRBV4-1 with TRBJ1-2; D is undetermined. CDR1 and CDR2 (germline): MGHRA, YSYEKL. Trimming took off 1 base at V and 7 bases at J, with 16 bases between the two ends. The CDR3 runs to 15 residues. CDR3 nucleotides: TGCGCCAGCAGCCAAGTCTTGAGGAGTGTTGGTGGCTACACCTTC. It codes for CASSQVLRSVGGYTF.

The chain combines TRBV30 with TRBJ2-7; 11 nucleotides align to TRBD1. Trimming took 8 bases from V and 5 from J; bases not matched to a gene: 2. Germline V gene data show CDR1 as GTSNPN and CDR2 as SVGIG (reference sequence). This CDR3 contains 11 residues. The CDR3 reads CAGQGAHEQYF. The CDR3 DNA reads as TGTGCCGGACAGGGGGCCCACGAGCAGTACTTC.

This clone was picked up one time. CDR3 DNA sequence: TGTGCCAGCAGCGCAAATGGACTAGCGGGAGGAGATGAGCAGTACTTC. It encodes CASSANGLAGGDEQYF. The V gene is TRBV7-3, the J gene TRBJ2-7; TRBD2 agrees at 14 bases. The germline gives CDR1 SGHTA, CDR2 FQGTGA. Trimming took 5 bases from V and 7 from J; bases not matched to a gene: 10. The CDR3 is 16 residues long.

The V gene is TRBV19, the J gene TRBJ1-2; D perhaps matches TRBD1 (5 bases). The CDR3 sequence is 13 residues long. Germline assignment: CDR1 LNHDA and CDR2 SQIVND (reference sequence). The V gene lost 1 base and the J gene lost 8 bases, with 11 bases spanning the gap. The CDR3 region is CASSIAGTKGYTF. The CDR3, as DNA: TGTGCCAGTAGTATAGCGGGGACTAAAGGCTACACCTTC. The full variable domain, its missing parts supplied by reference TRBV19 and TRBJ1-2, is DGGITQSPKYLFRKEGQNVTLSCEQNLNHDAMYWYRQDPGQGLRLIYYSQIVNDFQKGDIAEGYSVSREKKESFPLTVTSAQKNPTAFYLCASSIAGTKGYTFGSGTRLTVV.

This clone was detected ten times or more. This rearrangement joins TRBV11-3 to TRBJ2-7, with a tentative D call TRBD1 (5 bases). V gave up 2 bases and J gave up 1 base, with 6 bases separating them. Germline V CDR1 and CDR2: SGHNT, YENEEA. The CDR3 covers 13 residues. DNA of the CDR3: TGTGCCAGCAGCTTACAGGGATCCTACGAGCAGTACTTC. Encoded protein: CASSLQGSYEQYF.

The gene calls are TRBV19 and TRBJ2-1, with 8 positions matching TRBD1. V dropped 10 bases and J dropped 6; count of bases not matched to a gene: 14. There are 15 residues in the CDR3. From germline, CDR1 is LNHDA and CDR2 SQIVND (reference sequence). The CDR3 region is CATKLQGDVGNEQFF. The CDR3 nucleotides are TGTGCCACCAAACTACAGGGGGATGTAGGCAATGAGCAGTTCTTC.

This chain uses TRBV12-3 or TRBV12-4 with TRBJ1-3; D uncertain. The ends were cut back, 6 bases at V and 9 bases at J, with 12 bases in the middle. This CDR3 comprises 12 residues. Here the CDR3 DNA reads TGTGCCAGCAGCGCAGTTTCAAGCACCATATATTTT. Its protein product is CASSAVSSTIYF.